These 19 T cell receptor beta chains originate from one sample sequenced in a study of T cell responses to AZD1222 COVID-19 vaccine. The data were produced by immunoSEQ multiplex PCR, yet TCRdb's version contains in-frame clones alone and is incomplete. This sample carries about 170,000 clones, roughly 93% of them seen once, and the ten largest clones take 3% to 5%. Sequenced here: peripheral blood, sampled on day 0 of AZD1222 vaccination. The receptors here all came from an adult in good health.

J is TRBJ1-5 and V is TRBV27; no firm D call. Germline V gene data show CDR1 as MNHEY and CDR2 as SMNVEV (reference sequence). V was pared by 4 bases and J by 2 bases, with 12 bases between. The CDR3 consists of 15 residues. The CDR3 sequence is CASSWSANGNQPQHF. The CDR3 nucleotides are TGTGCCAGCAGTTGGAGTGCCAACGGCAATCAGCCCCAGCATTTT.

The chain is built from TRBV6-5 and TRBJ2-1; D uncertain. The germline CDR1 and CDR2 sequences are MNHEY and SVGAGI. The CDR3 is made up of 16 amino acids. V was clipped by 2 bases and J by 5 bases, with 16 bases between them. CDR3 in DNA: TGTGCCAGCAGTTACCCGGCCGTAAGAGGACACAATGAGCAGTTCTTC. Its translation: CASSYPAVRGHNEQFF.

Only one count was recorded for this clone. The chain employs TRBV5-4 and TRBJ1-5; 12 bases fit TRBD1. Germline V gene lookup returns CDR1 SGHNT and CDR2 YYREEE (reference sequence). This CDR3 is built from 20 residues. V lost 0 bases to trimming and J lost 2 bases; unmatched junction nucleotides: 12. CDR3 in amino acids: CASSLGDRGRRPVGNQPQHF. CDR3 in DNA: TGTGCCAGCAGCTTGGGGGACAGGGGGCGAAGACCCGTGGGCAATCAGCCCCAGCATTTT.

The V and J genes are TRBV7-8 and TRBJ1-1; possibly TRBD1 for D (6 bases). Germline V gene lookup returns CDR1 SGHVS and CDR2 FQNEAQ. CDR3 length equals 14 residues. The V gene lost 7 bases and the J gene lost 5 bases, with 17 bases spanning the gap. In DNA form, the CDR3 reads TGTGCCAGCACCCCCAACAGGGCGAAGACTGAAGCTTTCTTT. Protein product: CASTPNRAKTEAFF.

The rearrangement uses TRBV6-5 and TRBJ1-1; no firm D call. With 8 bases removed from V and 1 base from J, the gap between germline ends came to 14 bases. Germline V gene lookup returns CDR1 MNHEY and CDR2 SVGAGI. CDR3 length: 14 residues. The CDR3 nucleotides are TGTGCCAGCGCCTTCGAGGCGGGGAACACTGAAGCTTTCTTT. Amino acids: CASAFEAGNTEAFF.

This chain joins TRBV20-1 and TRBJ1-1; D gene unclear. V gave up 3 bases and J gave up 5 bases, with 7 bases separating them. Germline CDR1 reads DFQATT; CDR2 reads SNEGSKA (reference sequence). The CDR3 is made up of 11 amino acids. CDR3 sequence: CSASSATEAFF. CDR3 sequence (DNA): TGCAGTGCTAGTTCTGCGACTGAAGCTTTCTTT.

This chain connects TRBV27 to TRBJ1-6, with no clear D. Germline values: CDR1 MNHEY, CDR2 SMNVEV (reference sequence). Between the trimmed V and J ends, which lost 0 bases and 13 bases, there was a span of 16 bases. This CDR3 spans 15 amino acids. This chain's CDR3 is CASSLSAYDLTPLHF. As DNA, the CDR3 is TGTGCCAGCAGTTTATCTGCTTACGACTTAACGCCCCTCCACTTT.

V gene TRBV5-4 combines with J gene TRBJ2-7; D tentatively reads TRBD1 or TRBD2 (5 bases each). The CDR3 length is 15 residues. Between the trimmed V and J ends, which lost 0 bases and 3 bases, there was a span of 13 bases. CDR1 is SGHNT, CDR2 YYREEE, per germline (reference sequence). The CDR3 loop reads CASSLVPGASYEQYF. CDR3 in DNA: TGTGCCAGCAGCTTGGTACCCGGGGCCAGCTACGAGCAGTACTTC.

This chain links TRBV19 with TRBJ1-2; no definite D call. Germline V CDR1 and CDR2: LNHDA, SQIVND (reference sequence). The CDR3 sequence is 15 residues long. V lost 9 bases and J lost 0, with 17 bases in between. The CDR3 loop reads CASYSVVPPNYGYTF. In nucleotides, the CDR3 is TGTGCCAGCTACTCGGTCGTCCCTCCTAACTATGGCTACACCTTC.

J is TRBJ2-1 and V is TRBV5-1, with no clear D. This CDR3 is built from 14 residues. The germline gives CDR1 SGHRS, CDR2 YFSETQ. V lost 2 bases and J 6 bases, leaving 12 bases between the germline ends. CDR3 sequence reads: CASSFGSLGNEQFF. CDR3 DNA: TGCGCCAGCAGCTTCGGTTCACTTGGCAATGAGCAGTTCTTC.

V usage is TRBV12-3 or TRBV12-4 and J usage is TRBJ2-3; D unclear. Trimming removed 8 bases from V and 5 bases from J, with 8 bases in between. This CDR3 comprises 11 residues. In DNA, the CDR3 is TGTGCCAGCCGAGTTTTAGATACGCAGTATTTT. Its translation: CASRVLDTQYF.

This rearrangement joins TRBV10-2 to TRBJ2-7, with D unresolved. V shed 8 bases and J shed 4 bases, with 9 bases lying between them. In germline, CDR1 is WSHSY, CDR2 SAAADI. The CDR3 has 11 amino acids. In DNA, the CDR3 is TGCGCCAGCGGGCGTAGGTACGAGCAGTACTTC. This gives the protein CASGRRYEQYF.

This chain links TRBV19 with TRBJ1-5; the D gene is possibly TRBD1 (5 bases). Trimming left V 3 bases short and J 8 bases short, with 11 bases between. Germline V lookup: CDR1 LNHDA, CDR2 SQIVND (reference sequence). The CDR3 contains 13 residues. Here the CDR3 reads CASSMGGNEPQHF. The DNA for the CDR3 is TGTGCCAGTAGTATGGGGGGGAATGAGCCCCAGCATTTT.

The table lists this clone with a count of one. The chain is built from TRBV5-4 and TRBJ2-7, with 9 bases identical to TRBD2. The CDR3 has 15 amino acids. The junction had 4 bases not matched to a gene; V was cut back by 0 bases and J by 3 bases. The germline gives CDR1 SGHNT, CDR2 YYREEE (reference sequence). CDR3 in DNA: TGTGCCAGCAGCTTGGGCGGGAGGGATTTCTACGAGCAGTACTTC. Encoded protein: CASSLGGRDFYEQYF.

J is TRBJ1-6 and V is TRBV27; TRBD1 is a possible D gene (6 bases). Trimming pared 6 bases from V and 0 bases from J, leaving 9 bases between. The CDR3 consists of 15 residues. The germline gives CDR1 MNHEY, CDR2 SMNVEV (reference sequence). This CDR3 reads CASRGTHSYNSPLHF. The CDR3 coding sequence is TGTGCCAGCAGGGGGACACACTCCTATAATTCACCCCTCCACTTT.

This chain links TRBV30 with TRBJ1-6; D remains unclear. V dropped 3 bases and J dropped 5 bases, with 11 bases sitting between them. The length of the CDR3 is 14 residues. Germline V gene data show CDR1 as GTSNPN and CDR2 as SVGIG (reference sequence). The CDR3 DNA sequence: TGTGCCTGGAGCCTGGGATCCCATAATTCACCCCTCCACTTT. Protein: CAWSLGSHNSPLHF.

V and J are TRBV3-1 (or the pseudogene TRBV3-2) and TRBJ1-4; 7 bases map to TRBD1. The CDR3 extends over 14 amino acids. Germline lookup yields CDR1 LGHDT and CDR2 YNNKEL (reference sequence). Unmatched junction bases numbered 3, after V lost 1 base and J lost 7 bases. The CDR3: CASSQGQGIEKLFF. Here the CDR3 DNA reads TGTGCCAGCAGCCAAGGACAGGGAATTGAAAAACTGTTTTTT.

The chain is built from TRBV14 and TRBJ1-1; a possible D gene is TRBD1 (5 bases). The CDR3 sequence is 16 residues long. Trimming stripped 5 bases from V and 0 bases from J, with 16 bases between. The germline V gene has CDR1 SGHDN and CDR2 FVKESK. CDR3 loop: CASSFLGRGLNTEAFF. In DNA, the CDR3 is TGTGCCAGCAGCTTCCTGGGCCGGGGCCTGAACACTGAAGCTTTCTTT.

The V and J genes are TRBV5-1 and TRBJ2-7; D is unclear. Germline CDR1 reads SGHRS; CDR2 reads YFSETQ. This CDR3 is built from 14 residues. V was clipped by 0 bases and J by 2 bases, with 9 bases between them. Written as DNA, the CDR3 is TGCGCCAGCAGCTTGGGGACCACTGCCTACGAGCAGTACTTC. This translates into CASSLGTTAYEQYF.